The sequence of this TCR beta chain was determined in a study of Ad26.COV2.S vaccination and SARS-CoV-2 variants. Profiling relied on immunoSEQ multiplex PCR, and the TCRdb table lists in-frame clones only, not all of them. The sample consists of approximately 480,000 clones, around 90% of them appearing once. Germline CDR1 reads SGHRS; CDR2 reads YFSETQ. CDR3 length: 16 amino acids. Between the trimmed V and J ends, which lost 4 bases and 5 bases, there was a span of 21 bases. Described treatment: roughly 19 received Ad26.COV2.S at low or high dose, single or two shots; about 5 received placebo; per-sample allocation not given. Specimen acquisition occurred on day 63 following the initial vaccine or placebo injection.

The sequence derives from a person between 18 and 65 years old who received the Ad26.COV2.S COVID-19 vaccine or a placebo. This chain connects TRBV5-1 to TRBJ1-2; TRBD1 might be the D (6 bases). The sequenced sample was peripheral blood, obtained in a trial of Ad26.COV2.S vaccine versus placebo. Here the CDR3 reads CASSPPSGGPGYGYTF. Here the CDR3 DNA reads TGCGCCAGCAGCCCCCCAAGTGGGGGGCCCGGGTATGGCTACACCTTC.